The next 26 T cell receptor beta chains were all read from a single sample in a study of OX40 agonist ivuxolimab in advanced cancers. TCRdb's table, derived via immunoSEQ multiplex PCR, lists solely in-frame clones and lacks some. The sample carries 70,000 to 90,000 clones, approximately 89% recorded once. This specimen consisted of CD4+ or CD8+ T cells sorted from blood, obtained in a trial of the OX40 agonist ivuxolimab. The receptors shown here come from an adult with an advanced solid tumor such as melanoma, head and neck, liver or kidney cancer.

This clone was picked up a small number of times. This chain links TRBV7-6 with TRBJ1-5; D might be TRBD1 (6 bases). Germline V gene sequence: CDR1 SGHVS, CDR2 FNYEAQ. There are 14 residues in the CDR3. V was pared by 5 bases and J by 4 bases, with 12 bases between. This CDR3 reads CASSPGGRNQPQHF. CDR3 sequence (DNA): TGTGCCAGCAGCCCCGGGGGGCGTAATCAGCCCCAGCATTTT.

The chain employs TRBV19 and TRBJ2-7, with TRBD2 as a possible D gene (5 bases). Germline V gene data show CDR1 as LNHDA and CDR2 as SQIVND (reference sequence). Trimming cost V 4 bases and J 3 bases, with 16 bases left between them. The CDR3 extends over 15 amino acids. The CDR3 DNA follows: TGTGCCAGTAGTAGTAGTAGCGTGGTGGGCTACGAGCAGTACTTC. It yields the protein CASSSSSVVGYEQYF.

This clone was seen only a few times. The chain combines TRBV5-6 with TRBJ2-2, with TRBD1 matching over 8 bases. Germline CDR1 SGHDT, CDR2 YYEEEE. V was clipped by 4 bases and J by 4 bases; unmatched bases: 12. The CDR3 is 17 amino acids. The CDR3 here is CASSQIGQGAGTGELFF. The CDR3 DNA reads TGTGCCAGCAGCCAGATTGGGCAGGGGGCAGGCACCGGGGAGCTGTTTTTT.

V is TRBV7-2 and J is TRBJ1-1; D is unclear. The CDR3 loop spans 14 amino acids. V dropped 7 bases and J dropped 1 base, with 13 bases sitting between them. Germline-derived CDR1 and CDR2 are SGHTA and FQGNSA. The CDR3 here is CASNPAITNTEAFF. The CDR3 DNA reads as TGTGCCAGCAACCCCGCTATCACGAACACTGAAGCTTTCTTT.

Only one count was recorded for this clone. The V call is TRBV5-8, the J call TRBJ1-5, with D maybe TRBD1 (5 bases). V lost 0 bases to trimming and J lost 2 bases, with 6 bases between them. The germline CDR1 and CDR2 sequences are SGHTS and YDEGEE. The CDR3 contains 14 residues. The CDR3 DNA sequence: TGTGCCAGCAGCTTGGGGGGGGGCAATCAGCCCCAGCATTTT. Translation: CASSLGGGNQPQHF.

The V and J genes are TRBV7-9 and TRBJ1-1; 7 bases are a match to TRBD1. CDR1 SEHNR and CDR2 FQNEAQ come from the germline V gene (reference sequence). The junction had 5 bases not matched to a gene; V was cut back by 5 bases and J by 2 bases. The CDR3 is made up of 14 amino acids. The CDR3 sequence is CASSLGQVNTEAFF. The CDR3, as DNA: TGTGCCAGCAGCCTTGGACAGGTCAACACTGAAGCTTTCTTT. Supplemented by reference TRBV7-9 and TRBJ1-1, the full variable domain reads DTGVSQNPRHKITKRGQNVTFRCDPISEHNRLYWYRQTLGQGPEFLTYFQNEAQLEKSRLLSDRFSAERPKGSFSTLEIQRTEQGDSAMYLCASSLGQVNTEAFFGQGTRLTVV.

The genes are TRBV29-1 and TRBJ2-7, with 12 bases lining up with TRBD2. V lost 6 bases, J lost 0 bases, and 3 bases stayed unmatched. Looked up from germline, CDR1 is SQVTM and CDR2 is ANQGSEA. This CDR3 spans 14 amino acids. CDR3 in DNA: TGCAGCGTCCTGGGACTAGCGGGCTCCTACGAGCAGTACTTC. This encodes CSVLGLAGSYEQYF.

CDR3 DNA sequence: TGTGCCAGCAGCTTTACTCCCCGGGAGCTGTTTTTT. Translating it yields CASSFTPRELFF. The chain recombines TRBV5-4 with TRBJ2-2; D is uncertain. The CDR3 consists of 12 residues. V was clipped by 2 bases and J by 9 bases, with 8 bases between them. CDR1 is SGHNT, CDR2 YYREEE, per germline (reference sequence).

This chain uses TRBV5-8 with TRBJ1-5, with a weak D call TRBD1 (5 bases). This CDR3 has 13 amino acids. V was clipped by 2 bases and J by 5 bases, with 8 bases between them. The germline gives CDR1 SGHTS, CDR2 YDEGEE. This chain's CDR3 is CASSLWGYQPQHF. As DNA, the CDR3 is TGTGCCAGCAGCTTATGGGGGTATCAGCCCCAGCATTTT.

The V and J genes are TRBV5-1 and TRBJ2-2, with 7 bases aligning to TRBD1. The V segment lost 1 base and the J segment 0 bases; nucleotides outside the gene matches: 3. The CDR3 loop spans 16 amino acids. Germline V gene lookup returns CDR1 SGHRS and CDR2 YFSETQ. The CDR3 spells CASSLSGQPNTGELFF. The DNA of the CDR3 is TGCGCCAGCAGCTTGTCGGGACAGCCGAACACCGGGGAGCTGTTTTTT.

The gene calls are TRBV6-5 and TRBJ2-7, with D unresolved. The germline V and J ends were trimmed by 5 bases and 6 bases, with 17 bases remaining between them. CDR3 length equals 14 residues. The germline gives CDR1 MNHEY, CDR2 SVGAGI. In DNA, the CDR3 is TGTGCCAGCAGTCGGAATGTGGGGATAGGCGAGCAGTACTTC. It specifies CASSRNVGIGEQYF.

The rearrangement uses TRBV11-2 and TRBJ2-3; no definite D call. V shed 1 base and J shed 2 bases, with 10 bases lying between them. Germline assignment: CDR1 SGHAT and CDR2 FQNNGV. The CDR3 spans 15 residues. Here the CDR3 reads CASSLAPSHTDTQYF. CDR3 DNA sequence: TGTGCCAGCAGCTTAGCCCCCAGCCACACAGATACGCAGTATTTT.

This rearrangement joins TRBV30 to TRBJ1-6, with D possibly TRBD1 on 6 matching bases. The CDR3 has 13 residues. V was cut by 4 bases and J by 9 bases, with 13 bases left in between. Per the germline V gene, CDR1 is GTSNPN and CDR2 is SVGIG (reference sequence). The CDR3 nucleotides read TGTGCCTGGAAATGGGACATAATTTCACCCCTCCACTTT. As protein: CAWKWDIISPLHF.

This chain connects TRBV7-2 to TRBJ1-5; D gene uncertain. V was shortened by 1 base and J by 6 bases, with 16 bases between the two germline ends. Germline CDR1 and CDR2: SGHTA and FQGNSA. This CDR3 region has 16 residues. The CDR3 DNA reads as TGTGCCAGCAGCTTAGAGTCTGGTAGGCCAGGTCAGCCCCAGCATTTT. Translating gives CASSLESGRPGQPQHF.

The V gene is TRBV27, the J gene TRBJ2-3; 8 bases align to TRBD1. The CDR3 is 17 amino acids. CDR1 MNHEY and CDR2 SMNVEV come from the germline V gene (reference sequence). The V segment lost 5 bases and the J segment 6 bases; nucleotides outside the gene matches: 16. The DNA for the CDR3 is TGTGCCAGCAGTAGAAAGCGCCAGGGGGCTCCCGTGGATACGCAGTATTTT. This sequence encodes CASSRKRQGAPVDTQYF.

V usage is TRBV9 and J usage is TRBJ1-2; D ambiguous. V lost 3 bases, J lost 1 base, and 4 bases lay in between. Germline assignment: CDR1 SGDLS and CDR2 YYNGEE. The CDR3 sequence is 12 residues long. The DNA for the CDR3 is TGTGCCAGCAGCGCAAATAACTATGGCTACACCTTC. It codes for CASSANNYGYTF.

The rearrangement uses TRBV6-1 and TRBJ1-1; D gene unclear. From germline, CDR1 is MNHNS and CDR2 SASEGT. CDR3 length: 15 residues. Trimming removed 1 base at V and 0 bases at J, with 9 bases between. DNA for the CDR3: TGTGCCAGCAGTGAAGTTCGTTTCATGAACACTGAAGCTTTCTTT. Its translation is CASSEVRFMNTEAFF.

The gene calls are TRBV6-5 and TRBJ1-4, with D maybe TRBD1 (5 bases). V was trimmed by 0 bases and J by 3 bases, leaving 11 bases between them. Per germline, CDR1 MNHEY and CDR2 SVGAGI. The CDR3 is made up of 16 amino acids. CDR3 residues: CASSYSYARANEKLFF. CDR3 bases: TGTGCCAGCAGTTACTCATACGCCAGGGCTAATGAAAAACTGTTTTTT.

This sequence joins TRBV5-1 and TRBJ2-1; TRBD2 aligns across 10 bases. The V gene end was trimmed by 4 bases and the J gene end by 5 bases; junction bases not matched to a gene: 6. Germline CDR1 and CDR2: SGHRS and YFSETQ. There are 15 residues in the CDR3. The CDR3 loop is CASSLRTSGDNEQFF. The CDR3 nucleotides read TGCGCCAGCAGCCTCAGGACTAGCGGAGACAATGAGCAGTTCTTC.

The chain has TRBV27 and TRBJ2-7, with 12 bases that match TRBD2. The V segment lost 1 base and the J segment 7 bases; nucleotides outside the gene matches: 14. The CDR3 totals 18 residues. Germline CDR1 and CDR2: MNHEY and SMNVEV (reference sequence). The chain's CDR3 is CASSLWAPTSGGRFEQYF. The CDR3 region has the DNA TGTGCCAGCAGTTTATGGGCCCCAACTAGCGGGGGGAGGTTTGAGCAGTACTTC.

The sample holds one count of this clone. The chain has TRBV30 and TRBJ2-7, with D perhaps TRBD2 (5 bases). V dropped 4 bases and J dropped 2 bases, with 12 bases sitting between them. Germline CDR1 reads GTSNPN; CDR2 reads SVGIG (reference sequence). The CDR3 contains 13 residues. The CDR3 spells CAWTAGSTYEQYF. As DNA, the CDR3 is TGTGCCTGGACGGCGGGTTCCACCTACGAGCAGTACTTC.

The chain carries TRBV27 and TRBJ1-5, with a tentative D call TRBD1 (5 bases). Trimming shortened V by 6 bases and J by 5 bases, and 14 bases separated the two germline ends. CDR1 and CDR2 from the germline V gene are MNHEY and SMNVEV (reference sequence). This CDR3 is built from 14 residues. The DNA of the CDR3 is TGTGCCAGCAGCAAAACAGGAAACCATCAGCCCCAGCATTTT. Amino acids: CASSKTGNHQPQHF.

The chain carries TRBV30 and TRBJ2-3; 7 bases are shared with TRBD2. V gave up 4 bases and J gave up 2 bases; unmatched junction bases: 6. CDR3 size: 14 residues. Per germline, CDR1 GTSNPN and CDR2 SVGIG (reference sequence). CDR3 sequence: CAWTRGLSTDTQYF. The CDR3 DNA reads as TGTGCCTGGACGCGGGGGTTATCCACAGATACGCAGTATTTT.

J is TRBJ2-2 and V is TRBV11-2, with D perhaps being TRBD1 or TRBD2 (5 bases each). Germline CDR1 reads SGHAT; CDR2 reads FQNNGV. The CDR3 covers 16 residues. Trimming shortened V by 6 bases and J by 5 bases, and 19 bases separated the two germline ends. CDR3 residues: CASSPRGPGGTGELFF. For the CDR3, the DNA is TGTGCCAGCAGTCCTAGGGGACCGGGTGGGACCGGGGAGCTGTTTTTT.

With respect to this clone: A read error may produce the germline difference seen at one junction end. The rearrangement uses TRBV5-4 and TRBJ1-1; D unresolved. The CDR3 has 13 amino acids. Germline V gene sequence: CDR1 SGHNT, CDR2 YYREEE (reference sequence). Here the CDR3 reads CASSRAMNTVAFF. The DNA for the CDR3 is TGTGCCAGCAGCCGCGCCATGAACACTGTAGCTTTCTTT.

This rearrangement joins TRBV12-5 to TRBJ1-1, with D hard to call. Germline values: CDR1 LGHNT, CDR2 FRNRAP. This CDR3 has 15 residues. Trimming stripped 7 bases from V and 3 bases from J, with 18 bases between. CDR3 DNA sequence: TGTGCTAGTGATCCTGATGGGAGCAGATACACTGAAGCTTTCTTT. It yields the protein CASDPDGSRYTEAFF. Full variable domain (rest looked up from reference TRBV12-5 and TRBJ1-1): DARVTQTPRHKVTEMGQEVTMRCQPILGHNTVFWYRQTMMQGLELLAYFRNRAPLDDSGMPKDRFSAEMPDATLATLKIQPSEPRDSAVYFCASDPDGSRYTEAFFGQGTRLTVV.